This is a list of T cell receptor beta chains from one sample in a study of cytomegalovirus exposure and HLA in healthy donors. Measured with immunoSEQ multiplex PCR; TCRdb has only the in-frame clones, and not every one. This sample has about 150,000 clones, with approximately 79% found just once. The source material was PBMCs. The receptor source for this set is a woman in her twenties or thirties in good health and CMV-seronegative. CDR3s include the opening cysteine and the closing phenylalanine or tryptophan. Fields, in order: clone size, V gene, J gene, D gene, CDR3 protein, CDR3 DNA. A D gene is named only where the DNA matches it firmly. Clone size is not always given. Where it is, it says once, few, many or a class for expanded clones.

.	TRBV6-5	TRBJ1-4	.	CASSRDSNEKLFF	TGTGCCAGCAGTCGGGATTCAAATGAAAAACTGTTTTTT
.	TRBV7-2	TRBJ2-1	.	CASSPHRGRRKGNEQFF	TGTGCCAGCAGCCCGCACCGTGGACGGAGGAAGGGCAATGAGCAGTTCTTC
.	TRBV27	TRBJ1-6	TRBD1	CASRPMNRGLSSPLHF	TGTGCCAGCAGGCCGATGAACAGGGGACTTTCTTCACCCCTCCACTTT
.	TRBV6-1	TRBJ2-7	TRBD1	CAIRDRGREQYF	TGTGCTATCCGGGACAGGGGGCGCGAGCAGTACTTC
.	TRBV2	TRBJ2-1	TRBD2	CASSEPGLARNEQFF	TGTGCCAGCAGTGAACCCGGACTAGCAAGGAATGAGCAGTTCTTC
.	TRBV27	TRBJ2-3	.	CASRRGGVIDTQYF	TGTGCCAGCAGAAGGGGGGGCGTGATAGATACGCAGTATTTT
.	TRBV5-1	TRBJ1-3	TRBD1	CASTDTGGTGNTIYF	TGCGCCAGCACCGATACAGGGGGCACGGGAAACACCATATATTTT
once	TRBV7-2	TRBJ2-7	.	CASSPGGRIYEQYF	TGTGCCAGCAGCCCTGGGGGCAGAATTTACGAGCAGTACTTC
.	TRBV5-1	TRBJ2-7	TRBD1	CASSPPDRAHEQYF	TGCGCCAGCAGCCCCCCGGACAGGGCCCACGAGCAGTACTTC
.	TRBV19	TRBJ1-2	TRBD1	CASSIRQGADYGYTF	TGTGCCAGTAGTATAAGGCAGGGGGCTGACTATGGCTACACCTTC
few	TRBV4-1	TRBJ2-2	.	CASSQQTGELFF	TGCGCCAGCAGCCAACAGACCGGGGAGCTGTTTTTT
.	TRBV7-2	TRBJ2-3	.	CASSEGLSDTQYF	TGTGCCAGCAGCGAGGGACTCTCGGATACGCAGTATTTT
.	TRBV5-1	TRBJ2-3	TRBD2	CASSRGSGGPSDTQYF	TGCGCCAGCAGCAGGGGTTCGGGAGGGCCCTCAGATACGCAGTATTTT
.	TRBV5-5	TRBJ2-7	TRBD1	CASSWTGPGEQYF	TGTGCCAGCAGCTGGACAGGTCCGGGCGAGCAGTACTTC
few	TRBV30	TRBJ2-1	TRBD2	CAWKMRTSPNEQFF	TGTGCCTGGAAAATGAGGACTAGCCCGAATGAGCAGTTCTTC
.	TRBV7-9	TRBJ1-1	.	CASSQKVRLGSEAFF	TGTGCCAGCAGCCAGAAAGTTAGACTTGGCTCTGAAGCTTTCTTT
.	TRBV19	TRBJ2-5	TRBD2	CASSARGRSQETQYF	TGTGCCAGTAGCGCGCGGGGGAGATCCCAAGAGACCCAGTACTTC
.	TRBV7-2	TRBJ1-2	.	CASSLPGQPYGYTF	TGTGCCAGCAGCCTACCCGGACAGCCCTATGGCTACACCTTC
once	TRBV19	TRBJ1-5	.	CASSIDRGRQPQHF	TGTGCCAGTAGTATAGATCGAGGGAGGCAGCCCCAGCATTTT
once	TRBV6-1	TRBJ2-5	TRBD2	CASTLGLAGVGTQYF	TGTGCCAGCACCTTGGGACTAGCGGGGGTCGGGACCCAGTACTTC
.	TRBV19	TRBJ1-5	.	CAGRRQVGNQPQHF	TGTGCCGGAAGGAGACAGGTAGGCAATCAGCCCCAGCATTTT
.	TRBV28	TRBJ1-2	TRBD1	CASSPSGQGPLYGYTF	TGTGCCAGCTCACCTTCGGGACAGGGGCCTCTCTATGGCTACACCTTC